Listed here are 24 T cell receptor beta chains from one sample, sequenced in a study of post-analysis software for immune sequencing data (dated by TCRdb to 2014 to 2015). Study-wide conclusions, independent of this receptor: Significantly higher frequencies in patients than in controls were found for a few TRBV segments, including TRBV5-6, TRBV5-1 and TRBV20-1.

Library construction relied on PCR. TCRdb records Illumina HiSeq 2500 as the sequencer. To reduce PCR and sequencing biases, unique molecular identifiers were incorporated into the TCR beta cDNA libraries. Using fastp trimming at Q25 and MiXCR clonotype assembly, TCRdb reanalyzed the public sequencing data and kept in-frame beta chains. For every CDR3 protein sequence, its rows merge into one entry that carries the most common genes and DNA. The sample table records more than 350,000 distinct CDR3 sequences; more than 30% of these occur just once. The ten largest clones capture about 7.6% of the sample. Their specific antigens are unknown. Sequencing input: blood. All receptors come from a girl aged 2 to 10 with multiple sclerosis.

The genes are TRBV4-1 and TRBJ2-5; tentative D call: TRBD1 (7 bases). The J call is uncertain, as TRBJ2-7 better fits the DNA end. Germline V gene sequence: CDR1 MGHRA, CDR2 YSYEKL. CDR3 size: 15 residues. The CDR3 is CASSRPTRGDGEQYF. CDR3 bases: TGCGCCAGCAGCCGACCTACCAGGGGGGATGGCGAGCAGTACTTC.

In regard to this clonotype: The germline gene is not matched at one end of the junction; a read error may be the cause. The rearrangement links TRBV7-6 to TRBJ2-1; 11 nucleotides align to TRBD2. Looked up from germline, CDR1 is SGHVS and CDR2 is FNYEAQ. The CDR3 has 15 amino acids. In DNA, the CDR3 is TGTGCCAGCAGATTAGCGGGGGGGTTGTACAATGAGCAGTTCTTC. This gives the protein CASRLAGGLYNEQFF.

Remarks on this clonotype: One base away lies a much larger clone, so this may be a sequencing read error. This chain links TRBV5-4 with TRBJ2-7; 10 bases line up with TRBD1. The J segment lost 3 bases and the V segment lost 4 bases, leaving 16 bases of the junction unmatched. There are 18 residues in the CDR3. Germline V CDR1 and CDR2: SGHNT, YYREEE (reference sequence). CDR3 sequence: CASSPLPRDRGQYYEQYF. The CDR3 region has the DNA TGTGCCAGCAGCCCACTCCCTAGAGACAGGGGGCAATACTACGAGCAGTACTTC.

This clonotype was seen a few times. The chain employs TRBV10-3 and TRBJ1-2, with TRBD1 as a possible D gene (5 bases). CDR3 length: 17 amino acids. The germline V gene encodes CDR1 ENHRY and CDR2 SYGVKD. Trimming shortened V by 6 bases and J by 0 bases, and 20 bases separated the two germline ends. The DNA for the CDR3 is TGTGCCATCAGGGGGGTCGGGGCATCGATAGCTAACTATGGCTACACCTTC. Translation gives CAIRGVGASIANYGYTF.

The rearrangement joins TRBV24-1 to TRBJ2-1; D not resolved. This CDR3 has 13 residues. Germline V CDR1 and CDR2: KGHDR, SFDVKD. Trimming took off 3 bases at V and 4 bases at J, with 6 bases between the two ends. The CDR3 DNA reads TGTGCCACCAGTGATCTCCAGTACAATGAGCAGTTCTTC. Amino acid sequence: CATSDLQYNEQFF.

The V gene is TRBV10-3, the J gene TRBJ2-1; the D is unclear. Germline V gives CDR1 ENHRY, CDR2 SYGVKD. This CDR3 comprises 17 residues. V lost 2 bases and J lost 2, with 16 bases in between. Written as DNA, the CDR3 is TGTGCCATCAGTGAGAGAGGCACAGAAAACCCCTACAATGAGCAGTTCTTC. Its translation is CAISERGTENPYNEQFF.

There are a few counts of this clonotype. The chain links TRBV5-1 to TRBJ2-7, with 13 positions matching TRBD2. V shed 3 bases, J shed 2 bases, and the junction held 5 bases outside the gene matches. Germline loops: CDR1 SGHRS, CDR2 YFSETQ. There are 16 residues in the CDR3. DNA for the CDR3: TGCGCCAGCAGCTGGGCCGGGACTAGCGGGGCCTACGAGCAGTACTTC. It encodes CASSWAGTSGAYEQYF.

This clonotype was observed a few times. The chain uses TRBV7-9 and TRBJ2-2; D unclear. V shed 4 bases and J shed 2 bases, with 8 bases lying between them. CDR3 length: 14 residues. The germline V gene encodes CDR1 SEHNR and CDR2 FQNEAQ (reference sequence). The CDR3, as DNA: TGTGCCAGCAGCTACGGGTCTAACACCGGGGAGCTGTTTTTT. Its translation is CASSYGSNTGELFF.

The chain recombines TRBV27 with TRBJ1-4; the D gene is possibly TRBD1 (5 bases). CDR3 size: 17 residues. V shed 5 bases and J shed 0 bases, with 16 bases lying between them. Germline V CDR1 and CDR2: MNHEY, SMNVEV (reference sequence). CDR3 bases: TGTGCCAGCAGTACCGGGGACGGAATCTCAACTAATGAAAAACTGTTTTTT. Residues: CASSTGDGISTNEKLFF.

The chain joins TRBV28 to TRBJ2-7; 8 bases are shared with TRBD2. The CDR3 is 15 residues long. Looked up from germline, CDR1 is MDHEN and CDR2 is SYDVKM. The V segment lost 3 bases and the J segment 4 bases; nucleotides outside the gene matches: 8. CDR3 bases: TGTGCCAGCAGTTTCACGGGAGGGCGCGGGTACGAGCAGTACTTC. This encodes CASSFTGGRGYEQYF. Based on the CDR3 plus reference TRBV28 and TRBJ2-7, the full variable domain is DVKVTQSSRYLVKRTGEKVFLECVQDMDHENMFWYRQDPGLGLRLIYFSYDVKMKEKGDIPEGYSVSREKKERFSLILESASTNQTSMYLCASSFTGGRGYEQYFGPGTRLTVT.

The chain joins TRBV5-1 to TRBJ1-4, with D hard to call. The length of the CDR3 is 15 residues. The V gene lost 4 bases and the J gene lost 7 bases, with 17 bases spanning the gap. Germline V lookup: CDR1 SGHRS, CDR2 YFSETQ. In DNA form, the CDR3 reads TGCGCCAGCAGCCGCAGCGGACGGGAGTCTGAAAAACTGTTTTTT. This encodes CASSRSGRESEKLFF.

The chain recombines TRBV5-1 with TRBJ2-5, with D possibly being TRBD1 (6 bases). V dropped 6 bases and J dropped 2 bases, with 11 bases sitting between them. Germline values: CDR1 SGHRS, CDR2 YFSETQ. The length of the CDR3 is 13 residues. CDR3 sequence reads: CASNRAIQETQYF. Written as DNA, the CDR3 is TGCGCCAGCAACAGGGCAATACAAGAGACCCAGTACTTC.

The V gene is TRBV7-2, the J gene TRBJ2-7, with no clear D. V shed 2 bases and J shed 2 bases, with 10 bases lying between them. In germline, CDR1 is SGHTA, CDR2 FQGNSA. CDR3 length: 14 amino acids. This chain's CDR3 is CASSLKARPYEQYF. For the CDR3, the DNA is TGTGCCAGCAGCTTAAAGGCCAGGCCCTACGAGCAGTACTTC. The whole variable domain, filled in from reference TRBV7-2 and TRBJ2-7, reads GAGVSQSPSNKVTEKGKDVELRCDPISGHTALYWYRQSLGQGLEFLIYFQGNSAPDKSGLPSDRFSAERTGGSVSTLTIQRTQQEDSAVYLCASSLKARPYEQYFGPGTRLTVT.

The CDR3 reads CASRQPGLGTDTQYF. The CDR3 DNA reads TGTGCCAGCAGACAACCGGGACTCGGCACAGATACGCAGTATTTT. The V gene is TRBV28, the J gene TRBJ2-3; D is perhaps TRBD2 (6 bases). Deletions cut 6 bases from V and 1 base from J, with 14 bases between. The CDR3 totals 15 residues. The V gene's germline CDR1 is MDHEN and CDR2 SYDVKM.

V is TRBV7-9 and J is TRBJ1-1, with 7 bases lining up with TRBD1. The length of the CDR3 is 17 residues. V gave up 4 bases and J gave up 0 bases; unmatched junction bases: 11. The germline V gene has CDR1 SEHNR and CDR2 FQNEAQ (reference sequence). The CDR3 bases are TGTGCCAGCAGCTCGAAATTCCAGGGACAGTTGAACACTGAAGCTTTCTTT. Amino acid sequence: CASSSKFQGQLNTEAFF. The complete variable domain, with remaining parts taken from reference TRBV7-9 and TRBJ1-1, reads DTGVSQNPRHKITKRGQNVTFRCDPISEHNRLYWYRQTLGQGPEFLTYFQNEAQLEKSRLLSDRFSAERPKGSFSTLEIQRTEQGDSAMYLCASSSKFQGQLNTEAFFGQGTRLTVV.

The genes are TRBV20-1 and TRBJ2-7, with D perhaps TRBD2 (7 bases). Germline lookup yields CDR1 DFQATT and CDR2 SNEGSKA (reference sequence). The CDR3 runs to 15 residues. Trimming cost V 4 bases and J 3 bases, with 19 bases left between them. The CDR3 here is CSATKTGGRGYEQYF. CDR3 in DNA: TGCAGTGCTACCAAGACGGGGGGCCGGGGCTACGAGCAGTACTTC.

This clonotype was detected once. This chain links TRBV25-1 with TRBJ2-5; the match to TRBD2 covers 9 bases. The CDR3 loop spans 16 amino acids. The V segment lost 0 bases and the J segment 5 bases; nucleotides outside the gene matches: 7. Per the germline V gene, CDR1 is MGHDK and CDR2 is SYGVNS. The CDR3 spells CASSEYPSGNWETQYF. For the CDR3, the DNA is TGTGCCAGCAGTGAATATCCTAGCGGGAATTGGGAGACCCAGTACTTC.

The rearrangement uses TRBV20-1 and TRBJ1-1; D unclear. Germline V gene sequence: CDR1 DFQATT, CDR2 SNEGSKA (reference sequence). This CDR3 is 18 amino acids long. V was shortened by 0 bases and J by 1 base, with 21 bases between the two germline ends. The CDR3 spells CSARDQLRNRAENTEAFF. CDR3 DNA sequence: TGCAGTGCTAGAGATCAACTAAGAAACCGTGCAGAGAACACTGAAGCTTTCTTT.

The chain employs TRBV12-3 or TRBV12-4 and TRBJ1-6, with no clear D. This CDR3 has 13 amino acids. The germline V and J ends were trimmed by 6 bases and 9 bases, with 12 bases remaining between them. The CDR3 loop is CASRTRGGSPLHF. The CDR3 nucleotides are TGTGCCAGCAGAACCCGGGGAGGTTCACCCCTCCACTTT.

This clonotype was seen only a few times. The rearrangement joins TRBV6-5 to TRBJ2-1; D gene unclear. The germline V gene encodes CDR1 MNHEY and CDR2 SVGAGI. The CDR3 is 13 residues long. V gave up 0 bases and J gave up 6 bases, with 6 bases separating them. For the CDR3, the DNA is TGTGCCAGCAGTTACTCGTCTAGCAATGAGCAGTTCTTC. Amino acid sequence: CASSYSSSNEQFF.

As to this clonotype: An end of the junction differs from the germline gene, which may be a read error. V usage is TRBV12-3 or TRBV12-4 and J usage is TRBJ2-3, with no clear D. The CDR3 is made up of 10 amino acids. The CDR3 coding sequence is TGTGCCAGTAGTTCCGGGTCCCTGTATTTT. Its protein is CASSSGSLYF.

This clonotype was found a few times. V usage is TRBV14 and J usage is TRBJ2-7, with D perhaps being TRBD1 or TRBD2 (5 bases each). The CDR3 has 15 amino acids. V lost 0 bases and J 3 bases, leaving 12 bases between the germline ends. The germline V gene has CDR1 SGHDN and CDR2 FVKESK. CDR3 nucleotide sequence: TGTGCCAGCAGCCAAGAACTGGGGGTATTCTACGAGCAGTACTTC. It codes for CASSQELGVFYEQYF.

V is TRBV20-1 and J is TRBJ1-1; 10 bases fit TRBD1. Germline loops: CDR1 DFQATT, CDR2 SNEGSKA (reference sequence). The length of the CDR3 is 17 residues. V dropped 4 bases and J dropped 1; count of bases not matched to a gene: 12. The CDR3 DNA is TGCAGTGCTAACTATAACCGGGACAGGGGAACGAACACTGAAGCTTTCTTT. Residues: CSANYNRDRGTNTEAFF.

J is TRBJ1-2 and V is TRBV6-5, with 7 bases identical to TRBD1. CDR1 and CDR2 from the germline V gene are MNHEY and SVGAGI. The CDR3 has 13 residues. J lost 8 bases, V lost 6 bases, and 9 bases had no gene match. The CDR3 protein is CASRLGQWAGYTF. In DNA, the CDR3 is TGTGCCAGCAGATTGGGACAGTGGGCGGGCTACACCTTC.